Listed here are 22 T cell receptor beta chains from one sample, sequenced in a study of T cell responses to AZD1222 COVID-19 vaccine. Repertoires were generated with immunoSEQ multiplex PCR, while TCRdb's copy carries only in-frame clones and drops some. The sample gives about 90,000 clones, around 91% of which show up once; 4% to 6% is in the top ten. The material was peripheral blood, obtained on day 0 of MenACWY control vaccination. The origin of the receptors is an adult in good health.

The genes are TRBV24-1 and TRBJ2-1; D unresolved. This CDR3 contains 14 residues. Trimming shortened V by 1 base and J by 3 bases, and 6 bases separated the two germline ends. CDR1 and CDR2 from the germline V gene are KGHDR and SFDVKD. CDR3 region: CATSDFEDYNEQFF. The CDR3 DNA is TGTGCCACCAGTGATTTTGAGGACTACAATGAGCAGTTCTTC.

V gene TRBV3-1 (or the pseudogene TRBV3-2) combines with J gene TRBJ1-4; 9 nucleotides agree with TRBD1. With V trimmed by 3 bases and J by 3 bases, 2 bases remained unmatched. The CDR3 runs to 15 residues. Germline V gives CDR1 LGHDT, CDR2 YNNKEL (reference sequence). CDR3 region: CASSQGTGSNEKLFF. The DNA of the CDR3 is TGTGCCAGCAGCCAGGGGACAGGGTCTAATGAAAAACTGTTTTTT.

V usage is TRBV29-1 and J usage is TRBJ1-1; possibly TRBD1 for D (5 bases). The germline CDR1 and CDR2 sequences are SQVTM and ANQGSEA. The V gene lost 4 bases and the J gene lost 7 bases, with 7 bases spanning the gap. This CDR3 is 10 amino acids long. CDR3 sequence: CSVGTHEAFF. In DNA form, the CDR3 reads TGCAGCGTTGGGACACATGAAGCTTTCTTT. The variable domain in full, with the rest retrieved from reference TRBV29-1 and TRBJ1-1, is SAVISQKPSRDICQRGTSLTIQCQVDSQVTMMFWYRQQPGQSLTLIATANQGSEATYESGFVIDKFPISRPNLTFSTLTVSNMSPEDSSIYLCSVGTHEAFFGQGTRLTVV.

The chain is built from TRBV6-9 and TRBJ1-3, with 7 bases lining up with TRBD1. The CDR3 spans 15 residues. Per the germline V gene, CDR1 is MNHGY and CDR2 is SVAAGI. The V gene end was trimmed by 3 bases and the J gene end by 4 bases; junction bases not matched to a gene: 6. CDR3 loop: CASSYAPGQGNTIYF. CDR3 in DNA: TGTGCCAGCAGTTACGCCCCGGGACAGGGAAACACCATATATTTT.

The sample holds one count of this clone. At one boundary the junction diverges from the germline segment, which might be a read error. The chain recombines TRBV24-1 with TRBJ2-7; no clear D. Germline V gene data show CDR1 as KGHDR and CDR2 as SFDVKD. This CDR3 has 11 amino acids. CDR3 in DNA: TGTGCCACCAGTGATTCTTACGGGCAGTACTTC. Residues: CATSDSYGQYF.

This chain joins TRBV4-2 and TRBJ1-5; D gene unclear. V lost 4 bases, J lost 6 bases, and 16 bases lay in between. CDR3 length equals 15 residues. From germline, CDR1 is LGHNA and CDR2 YNFKEQ. DNA for the CDR3: TGTGCCAGCAGCCGACTCGAAAATGGTTGTCAGCCCCAGCATTTT. Protein: CASSRLENGCQPQHF.

CDR3 loop: CSVGTGQETQYF. In DNA, the CDR3 is TGCAGCGTTGGGACCGGGCAAGAGACCCAGTACTTC. This sequence joins TRBV29-1 and TRBJ2-5, with unresolved D. Germline assignment: CDR1 SQVTM and CDR2 ANQGSEA. The ends were cut back, 4 bases at V and 2 bases at J, with 8 bases in the middle. The CDR3 sequence is 12 residues long. Drawing the rest from reference TRBV29-1 and TRBJ2-5, the complete variable domain is SAVISQKPSRDICQRGTSLTIQCQVDSQVTMMFWYRQQPGQSLTLIATANQGSEATYESGFVIDKFPISRPNLTFSTLTVSNMSPEDSSIYLCSVGTGQETQYFGPGTRLLVL.

Only one count was recorded for this clone. This chain links TRBV28 with TRBJ2-1; 7 nucleotides align to TRBD2. CDR3 length: 19 residues. Germline-derived CDR1 and CDR2 are MDHEN and SYDVKM. The V segment lost 6 bases and the J segment 4 bases; nucleotides outside the gene matches: 21. This CDR3 is CASRLKKGPASGVYNEQFF. Here the CDR3 DNA reads TGTGCCAGCAGACTGAAAAAGGGTCCGGCCAGCGGGGTTTACAATGAGCAGTTCTTC.

V gene TRBV7-6 combines with J gene TRBJ2-3; no clear D gene. The CDR3 has 13 residues. Trimming pared 2 bases from V and 3 bases from J, leaving 6 bases between. CDR1 and CDR2 (germline): SGHVS, FNYEAQ. The CDR3 spells CASSLLRTDTQYF. The DNA for the CDR3 is TGTGCCAGCAGCTTACTGCGGACAGATACGCAGTATTTT.

The chain recombines TRBV5-1 with TRBJ1-2; D unclear. Trimming stripped 1 base from V and 7 bases from J, with 11 bases between. There are 13 residues in the CDR3. Germline CDR1 SGHRS, CDR2 YFSETQ. The CDR3 DNA follows: TGCGCCAGCAGCTTGAATCTGAGGCGTGGCTACACCTTC. It codes for CASSLNLRRGYTF.

The chain uses TRBV5-1 and TRBJ1-4; tentatively, D is TRBD1 (5 bases). There are 14 residues in the CDR3. Trimming shortened V by 4 bases and J by 0 bases, and 7 bases separated the two germline ends. Germline lookup yields CDR1 SGHRS and CDR2 YFSETQ. The CDR3 DNA follows: TGCGCCAGCAGCCAGACAGCAACTAATGAAAAACTGTTTTTT. Translation: CASSQTATNEKLFF.

The chain is built from TRBV7-2 and TRBJ1-4, with D possibly TRBD1 on 5 matching bases. This CDR3 comprises 15 residues. The V and J ends lost 6 bases and 0 bases respectively, with 11 bases between them. The germline V gene has CDR1 SGHTA and CDR2 FQGNSA. The CDR3 here is CASSSDSATNEKLFF. The DNA for the CDR3 is TGTGCCAGCAGTTCCGACAGCGCAACTAATGAAAAACTGTTTTTT.

The rearrangement links TRBV19 to TRBJ1-2; 11 bases match TRBD1. CDR3 length equals 14 residues. CDR1 is LNHDA and CDR2 is SQIVND in the germline V gene (reference sequence). The ends lost 9 bases at V and 5 bases at J; junction bases unmatched: 8. The CDR3 DNA reads as TGTGCCAGCAACTCCGGGACAGGGGGATATGGCTACACCTTC. Residues: CASNSGTGGYGYTF.

This chain connects TRBV2 to TRBJ1-1, with D maybe TRBD1 (5 bases). V lost 2 bases and J lost 5, with 15 bases in between. Germline V gene lookup returns CDR1 SNHLY and CDR2 FYNNEI. This CDR3 is built from 15 residues. CDR3 sequence reads: CASSEISGVGTEAFF. CDR3 nucleotides: TGTGCCAGCAGTGAAATTTCGGGGGTCGGAACTGAAGCTTTCTTT.

This clone was seen a single time. The chain couples TRBV6-5 to TRBJ2-7; D possibly corresponds to TRBD1 (5 bases). The germline CDR1 and CDR2 sequences are MNHEY and SVGAGI. Trimming took 6 bases from V and 0 from J, leaving 12 bases between them. This CDR3 has 14 residues. The CDR3 reads CASRRQFSSYEQYF. CDR3 nucleotide sequence: TGTGCCAGCAGGCGACAGTTTTCCTCCTACGAGCAGTACTTC.

On this clone: Other DNA sequences in this specimen translate into the identical CDR3. The genes are TRBV6-5 and TRBJ1-1; possibly TRBD1 for D (6 bases). V was pared by 2 bases and J by 3 bases, with 10 bases between. CDR3 length: 14 amino acids. The germline V gene has CDR1 MNHEY and CDR2 SVGAGI. CDR3 residues: CASSYGGADTEAFF. The CDR3 region has the DNA TGTGCCAGCAGTTACGGGGGCGCGGACACTGAAGCTTTCTTT.

The chain couples TRBV24-1 to TRBJ2-3; 9 bases fit TRBD2. Germline CDR1 reads KGHDR; CDR2 reads SFDVKD. The CDR3 contains 13 residues. V shed 9 bases, J shed 5 bases, and the junction held 5 bases outside the gene matches. The CDR3 region is CATQLAGVDTQYF. CDR3 DNA sequence: TGTGCCACCCAACTAGCGGGTGTAGATACGCAGTATTTT.

V usage is TRBV5-1 and J usage is TRBJ1-1; possibly TRBD1 for D (6 bases). The V gene's germline CDR1 is SGHRS and CDR2 YFSETQ. Trimming removed 4 bases at V and 4 bases at J, with 14 bases between. The CDR3 totals 14 residues. The DNA for the CDR3 is TGCGCCAGCAGCCTACAGGGTGAGGGCACTGAAGCTTTCTTT. Residues: CASSLQGEGTEAFF.

The genes are TRBV5-4 and TRBJ2-5, with 13 bases lining up with TRBD2. This CDR3 has 18 residues. CDR1 is SGHNT, CDR2 YYREEE, per germline (reference sequence). V was clipped by 4 bases and J by 2 bases; unmatched bases: 11. CDR3 protein: CASSPAGLAGARQETQYF. The CDR3 bases are TGTGCCAGCAGCCCCGCCGGACTAGCGGGGGCCCGACAAGAGACCCAGTACTTC.

The chain has TRBV28 and TRBJ1-4; D is ambiguous. From germline, CDR1 is MDHEN and CDR2 SYDVKM. The CDR3 is 13 residues long. The V gene lost 4 bases and the J gene lost 4 bases, with 7 bases spanning the gap. CDR3 nucleotide sequence: TGTGCCAGCAGTTCGGTCCTTAATGAAAAACTGTTTTTT. It translates to CASSSVLNEKLFF.

The V call is TRBV12-5, the J call TRBJ1-5, with unresolved D. V was pared by 7 bases and J by 6 bases, with 10 bases between. CDR1 is LGHNT and CDR2 is FRNRAP in the germline V gene. The CDR3 contains 12 residues. CDR3 sequence (DNA): TGTGCTAGTGCCACTTTTGGTCAGCCCCAGCATTTT. Protein product: CASATFGQPQHF.

V and J are TRBV7-9 and TRBJ2-7, with TRBD2 matching 7 bases. V lost 4 bases and J lost 3; bases outside the gene matches: 9. The CDR3 has 15 amino acids. Germline lookup yields CDR1 SEHNR and CDR2 FQNEAQ (reference sequence). Written as DNA, the CDR3 is TGTGCCAGCAGCTCCCCAAGACTAGCTGACTACGAGCAGTACTTC. Protein: CASSSPRLADYEQYF.